This record looks at one T cell receptor (beta chain) sequence and its context. What it recognizes is unknown. These data are taken from a study of OX40 agonist ivuxolimab in advanced cancers. Clones were read by immunoSEQ multiplex PCR, and TCRdb kept only the in-frame ones, dropping some. Found here are about 27,000 clones, over 75% of them singletons; the top ten hold 25% to 30%. Individuals having autoimmune disease history or systemic immunosuppression were not enrolled. Findings and caveats of the study: Compared with CD4+, CD8+ T cells on average had more expanded clones.

The CDR3 covers 15 residues. Looked up from germline, CDR1 is LNHDA and CDR2 is SQIVND (reference sequence). V gave up 6 bases and J gave up 0 bases, with 15 bases separating them. The rearrangement uses TRBV19 and TRBJ2-7; D may be TRBD1 or TRBD2 (5 bases each). This specimen was CD4+ or CD8+ T cells sorted from blood, taken in a trial of the OX40 agonist ivuxolimab. This TCR was recovered from an adult with an advanced solid tumor such as melanoma, head and neck, liver or kidney cancer. Written as DNA, the CDR3 is TGTGCCAGTAGGATACGGGGCCTAAGCTCCTACGAGCAGTACTTC. This gives the protein CASRIRGLSSYEQYF.